This TCR beta chain was found in a study of regulatory T cells in long-lasting Graves disease. Germline V gene data show CDR1 as SGHTA and CDR2 as FQGNSA. The CDR3 is made up of 17 amino acids. Unmatched junction bases numbered 8, after V lost 5 bases and J lost 4 bases. There are many counts of this clonotype. Regarding time point: newly diagnosed GD, antithyroid drugs for less than 3 months. Extracted RNA from PBMCs served as the source of the TCR library. The patients were enrolled through endocrinology in Xi'an, China. EDTA tubes held roughly 9.9 milliliters of peripheral blood from each patient. Libraries of TCR beta came from iRepertoire HTBI primers plus Arm-PCR of CDR3 regions. One entry per CDR3 protein, called by TCRdb with MiXCR from the multiplex PCR reads. The table includes about 240,000 distinct CDR3 sequences, 20% to 25% detected once.

The TCR comes from a female donor with Graves disease. Sequencing used peripheral blood mononuclear cells (PBMCs), obtained at new diagnosis, from a patient treated with antithyroid drugs. V is TRBV7-2 and J is TRBJ2-3; 14 bases are shared with TRBD2. The CDR3 nucleotides read TGTGCCAGCAGCGCGACTAGCGGGAGGGCAGGGGCAGATACGCAGTATTTT. Translating gives CASSATSGRAGADTQYF.